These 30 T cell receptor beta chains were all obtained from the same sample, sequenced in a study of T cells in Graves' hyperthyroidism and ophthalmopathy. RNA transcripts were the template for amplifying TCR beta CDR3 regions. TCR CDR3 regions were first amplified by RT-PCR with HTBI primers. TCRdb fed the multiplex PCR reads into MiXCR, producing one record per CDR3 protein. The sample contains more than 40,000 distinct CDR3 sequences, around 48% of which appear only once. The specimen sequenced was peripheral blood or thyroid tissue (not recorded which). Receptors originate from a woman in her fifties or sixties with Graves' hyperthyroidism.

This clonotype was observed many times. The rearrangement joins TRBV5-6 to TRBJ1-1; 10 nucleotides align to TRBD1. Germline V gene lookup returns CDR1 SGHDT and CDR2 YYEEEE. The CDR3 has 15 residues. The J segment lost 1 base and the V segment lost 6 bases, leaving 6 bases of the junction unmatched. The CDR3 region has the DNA TGTGCCAGCATTAAAGACAGGGGGCCGAACACTGAAGCTTTCTTT. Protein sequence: CASIKDRGPNTEAFF.

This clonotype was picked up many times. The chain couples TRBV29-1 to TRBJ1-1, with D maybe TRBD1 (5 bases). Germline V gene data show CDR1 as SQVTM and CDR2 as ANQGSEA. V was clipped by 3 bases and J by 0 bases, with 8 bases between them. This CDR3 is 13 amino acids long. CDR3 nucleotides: TGCAGCGTTGATGGGGGTATGAACACTGAAGCTTTCTTT. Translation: CSVDGGMNTEAFF.

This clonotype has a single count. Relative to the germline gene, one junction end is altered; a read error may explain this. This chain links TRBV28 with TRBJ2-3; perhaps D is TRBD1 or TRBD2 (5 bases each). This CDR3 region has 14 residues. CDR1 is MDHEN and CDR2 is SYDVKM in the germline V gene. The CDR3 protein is CASSLRGSTGTQYF. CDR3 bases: TGTGCCAGCAGTTTACGGGGAAGCACAGGTACGCAGTATTTT.

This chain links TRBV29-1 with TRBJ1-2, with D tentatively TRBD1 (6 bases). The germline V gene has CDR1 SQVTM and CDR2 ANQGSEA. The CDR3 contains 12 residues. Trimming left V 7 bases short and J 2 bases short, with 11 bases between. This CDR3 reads CSAEGGNYGYTF. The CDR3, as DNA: TGCAGCGCTGAGGGGGGAAACTATGGCTACACCTTC.

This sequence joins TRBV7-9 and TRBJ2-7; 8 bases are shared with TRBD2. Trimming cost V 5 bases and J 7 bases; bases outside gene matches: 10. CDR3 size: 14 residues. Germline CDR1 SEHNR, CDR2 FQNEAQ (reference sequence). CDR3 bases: TGTGCCAGCAGCACCACTAGCGGCACCGGGGAGCAGTACTTC. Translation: CASSTTSGTGEQYF.

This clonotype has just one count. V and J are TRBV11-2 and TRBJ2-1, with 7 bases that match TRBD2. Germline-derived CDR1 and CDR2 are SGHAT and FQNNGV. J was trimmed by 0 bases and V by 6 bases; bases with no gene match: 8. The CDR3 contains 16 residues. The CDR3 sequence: CASRESGTNSYNEQFF. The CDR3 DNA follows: TGTGCCAGCAGGGAATCCGGGACTAACTCCTACAATGAGCAGTTCTTC. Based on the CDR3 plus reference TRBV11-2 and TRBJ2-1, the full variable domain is EAGVAQSPRYKIIEKRQSVAFWCNPISGHATLYWYQQILGQGPKLLIQFQNNGVVDDSQLPKDRFSAERLKGVDSTLKIQPAKLEDSAVYLCASRESGTNSYNEQFFGPGTRLTVL.

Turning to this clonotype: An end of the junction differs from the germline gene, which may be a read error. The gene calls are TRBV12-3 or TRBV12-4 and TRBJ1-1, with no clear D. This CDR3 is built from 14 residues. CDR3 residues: CASSFIGQNTEAFF. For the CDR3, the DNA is TGTGCCAGCAGTTTCATAGGCCAGAACACTGAGGCTTTCTTT.

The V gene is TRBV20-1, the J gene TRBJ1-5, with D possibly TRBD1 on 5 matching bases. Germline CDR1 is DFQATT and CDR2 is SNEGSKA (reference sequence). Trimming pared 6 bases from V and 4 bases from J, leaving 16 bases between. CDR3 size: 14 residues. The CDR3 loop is CSARPKGVNQPQHF. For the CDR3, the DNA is TGCAGTGCGCGACCTAAAGGGGTGAATCAGCCCCAGCATTTT.

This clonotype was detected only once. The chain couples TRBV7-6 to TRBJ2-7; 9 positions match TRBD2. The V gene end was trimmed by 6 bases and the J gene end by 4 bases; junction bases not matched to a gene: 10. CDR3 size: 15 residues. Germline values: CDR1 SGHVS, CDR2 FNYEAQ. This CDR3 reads CASSRGTSNGYEQYF. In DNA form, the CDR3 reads TGTGCCAGCAGTCGTGGGACTAGCAACGGTTACGAGCAGTACTTC. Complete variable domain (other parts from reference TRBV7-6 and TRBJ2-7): GAGVSQSPRYKVTKRGQDVALRCDPISGHVSLYWYRQALGQGPEFLTYFNYEAQQDKSGLPNDRFSAERPEGSISTLTIQRTEQRDSAMYRCASSRGTSNGYEQYFGPGTRLTVT.

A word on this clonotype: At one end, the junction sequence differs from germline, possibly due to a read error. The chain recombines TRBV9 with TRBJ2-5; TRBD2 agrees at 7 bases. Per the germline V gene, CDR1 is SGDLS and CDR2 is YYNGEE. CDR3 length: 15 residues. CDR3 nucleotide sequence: TGTGCCAGCAGCCCTTCGGGACTACTCCAAGAGACCCAGTACTTT. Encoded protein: CASSPSGLLQETQYF. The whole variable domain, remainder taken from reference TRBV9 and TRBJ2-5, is DSGVTQTPKHLITATGQRVTLRCSPRSGDLSVYWYQQSLDQGLQFLIQYYNGEERAKGNILERFSAQQFPDLHSELNLSSLELGDSALYFCASSPSGLLQETQYFGPGTRLLVL.

The chain's CDR3 is CASSSQGSGKAEQYF. CDR3 coding DNA: TGCGCCAGCAGCTCCCAGGGAAGCGGGAAGGCCGAGCAGTACTTC. The chain joins TRBV5-1 to TRBJ2-7; 7 nucleotides line up with TRBD2. The germline gives CDR1 SGHRS, CDR2 YFSETQ. The CDR3 covers 15 residues. V lost 3 bases to trimming and J lost 6 bases; unmatched junction nucleotides: 12.

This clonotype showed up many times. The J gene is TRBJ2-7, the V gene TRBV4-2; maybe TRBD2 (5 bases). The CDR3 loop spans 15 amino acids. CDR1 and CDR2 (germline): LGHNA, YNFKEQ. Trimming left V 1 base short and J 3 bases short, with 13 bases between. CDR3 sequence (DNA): TGTGCCAGCAGCCAAGGTTTGGACCGGGACTACGAGCAGTACTTC. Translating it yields CASSQGLDRDYEQYF.

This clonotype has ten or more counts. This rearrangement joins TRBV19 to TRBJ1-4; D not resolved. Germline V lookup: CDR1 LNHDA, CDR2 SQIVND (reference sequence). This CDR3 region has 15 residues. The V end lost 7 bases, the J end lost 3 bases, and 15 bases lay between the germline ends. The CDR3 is CASTPTGIPNEKLFF. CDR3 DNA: TGTGCCAGTACTCCAACCGGGATCCCTAATGAAAAACTGTTTTTT.

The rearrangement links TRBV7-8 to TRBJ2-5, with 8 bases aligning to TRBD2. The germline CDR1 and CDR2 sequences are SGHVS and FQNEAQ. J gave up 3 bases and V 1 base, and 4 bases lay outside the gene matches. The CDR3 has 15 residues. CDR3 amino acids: CASSLELAEKETQYF. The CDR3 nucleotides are TGTGCCAGCAGCTTAGAACTAGCGGAGAAAGAGACCCAGTACTTC.

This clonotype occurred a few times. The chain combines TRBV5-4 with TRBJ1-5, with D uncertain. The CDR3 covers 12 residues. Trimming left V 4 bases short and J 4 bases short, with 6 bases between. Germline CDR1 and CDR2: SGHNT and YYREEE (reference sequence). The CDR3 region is CASSIRNQPQHF. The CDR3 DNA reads TGTGCCAGCAGCATTAGGAATCAGCCCCAGCATTTT.

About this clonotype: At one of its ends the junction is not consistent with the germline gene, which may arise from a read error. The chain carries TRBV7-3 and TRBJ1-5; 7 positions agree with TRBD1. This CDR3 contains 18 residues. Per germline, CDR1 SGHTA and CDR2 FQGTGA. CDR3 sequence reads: CASSIAKDRRISNHPQHF. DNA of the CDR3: TGTGCCAGCAGCATTGCCAAGGACAGGAGGATAAGCAATCATCCCCAGCATTTT.

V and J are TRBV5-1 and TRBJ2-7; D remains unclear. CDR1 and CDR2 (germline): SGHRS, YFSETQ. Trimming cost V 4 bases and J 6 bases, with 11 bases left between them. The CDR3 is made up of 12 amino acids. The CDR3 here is CASSQGPVEQYF. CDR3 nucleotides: TGCGCCAGCAGCCAAGGGCCAGTCGAGCAGTACTTC.

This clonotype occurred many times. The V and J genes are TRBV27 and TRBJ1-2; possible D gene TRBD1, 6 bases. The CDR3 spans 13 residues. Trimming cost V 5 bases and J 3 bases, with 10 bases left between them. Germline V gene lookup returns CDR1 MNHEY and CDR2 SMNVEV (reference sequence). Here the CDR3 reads CASSPRGDYGYTF. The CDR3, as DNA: TGTGCCAGCAGTCCAAGGGGGGACTATGGCTACACCTTC.

CDR3 sequence: CASNLFRAQAGTEAFF. The DNA of the CDR3 is TGTGCCAGCAACCTTTTCCGCGCCCAGGCGGGCACTGAAGCTTTCTTT. The rearrangement joins TRBV5-5 to TRBJ1-1; D not resolved. This CDR3 is built from 16 residues. Trimming took off 6 bases at V and 4 bases at J, with 22 bases between the two ends. Germline values: CDR1 SGHKS, CDR2 YYEKEE (reference sequence).

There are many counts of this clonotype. The CDR3 region is CASSTDGQVNQPQHF. CDR3 DNA sequence: TGCGCCAGCAGCACAGACGGACAGGTCAATCAGCCCCAGCATTTT. This chain joins TRBV5-1 and TRBJ1-5; TRBD1 aligns across 7 bases. The CDR3 spans 15 residues. Per the germline V gene, CDR1 is SGHRS and CDR2 is YFSETQ. V lost 4 bases to trimming and J lost 3 bases; unmatched junction nucleotides: 7.

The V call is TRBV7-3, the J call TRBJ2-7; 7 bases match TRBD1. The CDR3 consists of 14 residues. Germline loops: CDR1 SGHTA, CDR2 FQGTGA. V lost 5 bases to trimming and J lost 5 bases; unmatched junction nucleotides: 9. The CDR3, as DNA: TGTGCCAGCAGCCCCCAGGGGGTATACGACGAGCAGTACTTC. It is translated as CASSPQGVYDEQYF. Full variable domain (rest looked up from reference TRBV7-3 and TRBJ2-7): GAGVSQTPSNKVTEKGKYVELRCDPISGHTALYWYRQSLGQGPEFLIYFQGTGAADDSGLPNDRFFAVRPEGSVSTLKIQRTERGDSAVYLCASSPQGVYDEQYFGPGTRLTVT.

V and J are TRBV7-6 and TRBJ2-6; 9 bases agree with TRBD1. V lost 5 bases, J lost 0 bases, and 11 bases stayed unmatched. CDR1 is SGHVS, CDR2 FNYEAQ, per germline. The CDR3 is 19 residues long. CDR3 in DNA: TGTGCCAGCAGCCCCCGTCCCCCGGGACAGGGCTCTGGGGCCAACGTCCTGACTTTC. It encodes CASSPRPPGQGSGANVLTF.

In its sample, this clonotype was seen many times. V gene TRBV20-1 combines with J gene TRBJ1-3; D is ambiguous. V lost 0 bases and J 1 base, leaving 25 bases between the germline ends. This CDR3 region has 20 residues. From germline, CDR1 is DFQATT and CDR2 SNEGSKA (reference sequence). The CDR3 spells CSARDGYGWSAGWSGNTIYF. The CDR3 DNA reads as TGCAGTGCTAGAGATGGTTACGGTTGGTCCGCCGGTTGGTCTGGAAACACCATATATTTT.

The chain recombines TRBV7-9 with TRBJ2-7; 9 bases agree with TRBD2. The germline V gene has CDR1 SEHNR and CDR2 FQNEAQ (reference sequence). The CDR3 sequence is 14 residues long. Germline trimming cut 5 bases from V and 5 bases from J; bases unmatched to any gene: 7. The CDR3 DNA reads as TGTGCCAGCAGCAAGCGGGAGGCATCCCACGAGCAGTACTTC. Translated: CASSKREASHEQYF.

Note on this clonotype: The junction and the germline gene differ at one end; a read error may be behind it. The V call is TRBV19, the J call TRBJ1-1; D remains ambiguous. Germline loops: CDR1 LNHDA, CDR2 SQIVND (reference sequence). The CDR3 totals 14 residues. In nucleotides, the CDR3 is TGTGCCAGTAGTGTGGTGGTGGGGAACACTGATGCTTTCTTT. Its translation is CASSVVVGNTDAFF.

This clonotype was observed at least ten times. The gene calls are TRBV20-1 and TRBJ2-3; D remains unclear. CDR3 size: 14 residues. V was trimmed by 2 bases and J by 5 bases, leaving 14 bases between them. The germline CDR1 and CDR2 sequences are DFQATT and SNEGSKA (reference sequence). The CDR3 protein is CSARIPDGVDTQYF. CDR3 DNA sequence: TGCAGTGCTAGAATCCCGGACGGTGTAGATACGCAGTATTTT.

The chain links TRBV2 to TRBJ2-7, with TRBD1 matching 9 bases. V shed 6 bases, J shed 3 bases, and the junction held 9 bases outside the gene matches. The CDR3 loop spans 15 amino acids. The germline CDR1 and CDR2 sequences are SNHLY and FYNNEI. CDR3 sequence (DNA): TGTGCCAGCAGCTCGGGACAGGGAGGGGTCTACGAGCAGTACTTC. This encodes CASSSGQGGVYEQYF.

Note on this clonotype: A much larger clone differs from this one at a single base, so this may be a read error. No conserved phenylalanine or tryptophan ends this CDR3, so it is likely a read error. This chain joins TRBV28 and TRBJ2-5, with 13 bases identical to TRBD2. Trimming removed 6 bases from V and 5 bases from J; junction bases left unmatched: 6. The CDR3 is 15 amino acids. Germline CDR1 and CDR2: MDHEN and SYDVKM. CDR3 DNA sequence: TGTGCCAGCAGGGAGGGACTAGCGGGGACGGAGACCCAGTACCTC. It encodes CASREGLAGTETQYL.

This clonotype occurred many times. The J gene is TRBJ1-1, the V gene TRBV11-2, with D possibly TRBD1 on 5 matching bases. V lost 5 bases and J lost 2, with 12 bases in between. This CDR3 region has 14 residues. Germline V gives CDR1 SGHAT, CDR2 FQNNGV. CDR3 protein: CASSVGTGNTEAFF. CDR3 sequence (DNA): TGTGCCAGCAGCGTCGGGACGGGAAACACTGAAGCTTTCTTT.

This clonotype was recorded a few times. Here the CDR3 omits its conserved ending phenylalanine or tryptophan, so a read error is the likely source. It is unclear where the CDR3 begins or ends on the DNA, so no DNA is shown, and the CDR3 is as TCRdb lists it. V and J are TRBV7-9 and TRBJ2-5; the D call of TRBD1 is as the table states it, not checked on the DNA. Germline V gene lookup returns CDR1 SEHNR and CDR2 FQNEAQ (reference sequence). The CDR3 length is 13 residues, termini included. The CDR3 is CASGRSQGYTFGS.